A selection of T cell receptor beta chains follows, all from one sample in a study of CD8 T cells in Susac syndrome. TCRdb recomputed calls from the immunoSEQ multiplex PCR reads with MiXCR, one row per CDR3 protein. Of roughly 80,000 distinct CDR3 sequences in the sample, approximately 93% are singletons; the top ten hold 0.52%. Sequenced: CD8+ T cells from PBMCs. The receptor source for this set is a human donor with Susac syndrome. The CDR3 runs from the conserved cysteine through the conserved F or W. A D gene is named only where the DNA matches it firmly.

J,V,D,length,DNA,CDR3
TRBJ2-1,TRBV14,TRBD1,15,TGTGCCAGCAGCCAAGGCCCAGGGGGATACAATGAGCAGTTCTTC,CASSQGPGGYNEQFF
TRBJ2-7,TRBV27,-,15,TGTGCCAGCAGTTTATCGGCCCCCAGAGTCCACGAGCAGTACTTC,CASSLSAPRVHEQYF
TRBJ2-2,TRBV14,-,12,TGTGCCACTGCTTGGAACACCGGGGAGCTGTTTTTT,CATAWNTGELFF
TRBJ2-3,TRBV27,-,15,TGTGCCAGCACAGGGGCGGGGGCGCCCACAGATACGCAGTATTTT,CASTGAGAPTDTQYF
TRBJ1-1,TRBV29-1,-,13,TGCAGCGTCCATACAGGGATGAACACTGAAGCTTTCTTT,CSVHTGMNTEAFF
TRBJ2-7,TRBV4-3,-,15,TGCGCCAGCAGCCAAGAAAGAGCCCTTGACTACGAGCAGTACTTC,CASSQERALDYEQYF
TRBJ1-3,TRBV20-1,-,14,TGCAGTGCTAGGGCGACCAACTCTGGAAACACCATATATTTT,CSARATNSGNTIYF
TRBJ2-3,TRBV13,TRBD2,20,TGTGCCAGCAGCTTAGCGACTAGCGGGGGGCCGGAATCCATTACAGATACGCAGTATTTT,CASSLATSGGPESITDTQYF
TRBJ1-2,TRBV9,-,13,TGTGCCAGCAGGGGGGCCTATGTCTATGGCTACACCTTC,CASRGAYVYGYTF
TRBJ1-5,TRBV4-1,-,15,TGCGCCAGCAGCCAAGTAGGAGGAAGCAATCAGCCCCAGCATTTT,CASSQVGGSNQPQHF
TRBJ2-1,TRBV12-5,TRBD1,15,TGTGCTAGTGGTTTGTTGGGACAGTCTTACAATGAGCAGTTCTTC,CASGLLGQSYNEQFF
TRBJ2-7,TRBV7-6,TRBD2,14,TGTGCCAGCAGTTGGGCGGGGGGTACCTACGAGCAGTACTTC,CASSWAGGTYEQYF
TRBJ2-7,TRBV30,-,12,TGTGCCTGGAGTGTACTGGGCTACGAGCAGTACTTC,CAWSVLGYEQYF
TRBJ1-6,TRBV4-3,-,13,TGCGCCAGCAGCCAAAAAGGGGGGTCACCCCTCCACTTT,CASSQKGGSPLHF
TRBJ2-1,TRBV16,-,13,TGTGCCAGCAGCCCCTCTAGTATGAATGAGCAGTTCTTC,CASSPSSMNEQFF
TRBJ2-7,TRBV2,TRBD1,12,TGCGCAGGCGGACAGGGGCTCTACGAGCAGTACTTC,CAGGQGLYEQYF